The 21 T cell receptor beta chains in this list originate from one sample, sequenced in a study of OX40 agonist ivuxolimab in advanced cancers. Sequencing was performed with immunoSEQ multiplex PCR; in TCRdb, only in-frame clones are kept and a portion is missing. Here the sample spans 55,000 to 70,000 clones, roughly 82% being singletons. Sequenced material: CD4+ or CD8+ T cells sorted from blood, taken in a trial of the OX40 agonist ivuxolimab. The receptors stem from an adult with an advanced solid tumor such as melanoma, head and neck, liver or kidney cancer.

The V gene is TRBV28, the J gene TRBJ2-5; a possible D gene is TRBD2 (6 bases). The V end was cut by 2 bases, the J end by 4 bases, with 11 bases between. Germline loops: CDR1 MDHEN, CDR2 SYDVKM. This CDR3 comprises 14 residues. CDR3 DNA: TGTGCCAGCAGTTTAAGGGACTGGGGAGAGACCCAGTACTTC. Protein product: CASSLRDWGETQYF.

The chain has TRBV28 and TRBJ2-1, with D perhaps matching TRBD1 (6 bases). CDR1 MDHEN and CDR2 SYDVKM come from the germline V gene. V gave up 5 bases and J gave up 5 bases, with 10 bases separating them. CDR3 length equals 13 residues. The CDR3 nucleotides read TGTGCCAGCAGTGGACAGATGGACAATGAGCAGTTCTTC. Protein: CASSGQMDNEQFF.

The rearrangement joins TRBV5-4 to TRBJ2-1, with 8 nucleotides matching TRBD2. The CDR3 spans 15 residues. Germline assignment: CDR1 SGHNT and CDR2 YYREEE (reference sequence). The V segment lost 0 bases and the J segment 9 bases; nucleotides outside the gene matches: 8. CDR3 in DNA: TGTGCCAGCAGCTTGGCGGGGGGGTACAGCGTTGAGCAGTTCTTC. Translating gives CASSLAGGYSVEQFF.

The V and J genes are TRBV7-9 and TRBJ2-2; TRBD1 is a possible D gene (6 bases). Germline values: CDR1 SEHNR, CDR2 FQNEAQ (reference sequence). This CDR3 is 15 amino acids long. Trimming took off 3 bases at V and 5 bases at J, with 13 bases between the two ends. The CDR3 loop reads CASSLTGFPTGELFF. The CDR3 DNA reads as TGTGCCAGCAGCTTGACAGGATTCCCAACCGGGGAGCTGTTTTTT.

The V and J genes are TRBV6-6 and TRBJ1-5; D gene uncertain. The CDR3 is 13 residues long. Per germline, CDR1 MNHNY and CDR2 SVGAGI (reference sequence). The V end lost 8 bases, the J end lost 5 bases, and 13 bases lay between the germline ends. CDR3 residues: CASAVNRYQPQHF. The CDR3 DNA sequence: TGTGCCAGCGCCGTGAACCGTTATCAGCCCCAGCATTTT.

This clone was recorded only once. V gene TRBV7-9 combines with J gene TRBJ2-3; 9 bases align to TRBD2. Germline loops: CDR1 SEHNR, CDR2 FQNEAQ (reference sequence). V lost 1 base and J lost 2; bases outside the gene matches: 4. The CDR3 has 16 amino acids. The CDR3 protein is CASSLGRGGNTDTQYF. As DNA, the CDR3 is TGTGCCAGCAGCTTAGGGCGGGGGGGAAACACAGATACGCAGTATTTT.

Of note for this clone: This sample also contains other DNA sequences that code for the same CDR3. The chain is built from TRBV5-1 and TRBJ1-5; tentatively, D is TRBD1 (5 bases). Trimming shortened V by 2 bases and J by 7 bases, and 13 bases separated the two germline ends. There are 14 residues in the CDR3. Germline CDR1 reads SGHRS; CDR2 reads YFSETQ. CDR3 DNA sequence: TGCGCCAGCAGCTTAGGGCAGGGTGGACAGCCCCAGCATTTT. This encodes CASSLGQGGQPQHF.

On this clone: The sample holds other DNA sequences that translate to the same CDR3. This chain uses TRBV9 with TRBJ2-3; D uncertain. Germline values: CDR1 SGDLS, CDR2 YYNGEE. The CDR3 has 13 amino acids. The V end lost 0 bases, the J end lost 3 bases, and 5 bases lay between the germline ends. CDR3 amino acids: CASSVGPTDTQYF. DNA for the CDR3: TGTGCCAGCAGCGTAGGACCAACAGATACGCAGTATTTT.

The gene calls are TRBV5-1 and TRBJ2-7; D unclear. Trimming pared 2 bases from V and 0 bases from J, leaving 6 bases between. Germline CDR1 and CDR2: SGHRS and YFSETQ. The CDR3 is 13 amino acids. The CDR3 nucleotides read TGCGCCAGCAGCTTCGACAACTCCTACGAGCAGTACGTC. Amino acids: CASSFDNSYEQYV.

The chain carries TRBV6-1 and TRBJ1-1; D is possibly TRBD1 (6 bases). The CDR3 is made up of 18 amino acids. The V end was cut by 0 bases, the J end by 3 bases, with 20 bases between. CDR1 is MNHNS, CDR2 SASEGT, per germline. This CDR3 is CASSEAPLRTVIDTEAFF. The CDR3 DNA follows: TGTGCCAGCAGTGAAGCTCCCCTAAGGACAGTGATTGACACTGAAGCTTTCTTT.

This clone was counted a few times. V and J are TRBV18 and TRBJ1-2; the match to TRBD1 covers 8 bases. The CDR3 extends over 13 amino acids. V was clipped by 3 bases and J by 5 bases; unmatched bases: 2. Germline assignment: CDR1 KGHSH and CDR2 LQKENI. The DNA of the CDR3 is TGTGCCAGCTCACCGGGACAGGTTTATGGCTACACCTTC. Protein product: CASSPGQVYGYTF.

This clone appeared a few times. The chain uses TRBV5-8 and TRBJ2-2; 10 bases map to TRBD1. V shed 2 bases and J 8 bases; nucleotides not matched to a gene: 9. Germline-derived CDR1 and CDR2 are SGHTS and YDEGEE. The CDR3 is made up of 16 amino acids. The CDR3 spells CASSLSRDRGLGELFF. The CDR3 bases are TGTGCCAGCAGCTTAAGCCGGGACAGGGGATTGGGGGAGCTGTTTTTT.

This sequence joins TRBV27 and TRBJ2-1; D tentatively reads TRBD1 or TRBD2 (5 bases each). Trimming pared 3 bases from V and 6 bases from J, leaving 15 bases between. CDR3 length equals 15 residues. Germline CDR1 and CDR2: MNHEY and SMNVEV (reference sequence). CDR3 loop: CASSFEGWGSNEQFF. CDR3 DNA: TGTGCCAGCAGTTTCGAGGGGTGGGGTTCCAATGAGCAGTTCTTC.

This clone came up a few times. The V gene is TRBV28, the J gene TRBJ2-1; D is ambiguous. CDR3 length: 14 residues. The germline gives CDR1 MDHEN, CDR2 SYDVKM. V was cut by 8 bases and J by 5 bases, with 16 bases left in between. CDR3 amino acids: CASRAKGRNNEQFF. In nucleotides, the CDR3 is TGTGCCAGCCGCGCGAAGGGAAGGAACAATGAGCAGTTCTTC. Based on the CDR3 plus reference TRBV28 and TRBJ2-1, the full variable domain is DVKVTQSSRYLVKRTGEKVFLECVQDMDHENMFWYRQDPGLGLRLIYFSYDVKMKEKGDIPEGYSVSREKKERFSLILESASTNQTSMYLCASRAKGRNNEQFFGPGTRLTVL.

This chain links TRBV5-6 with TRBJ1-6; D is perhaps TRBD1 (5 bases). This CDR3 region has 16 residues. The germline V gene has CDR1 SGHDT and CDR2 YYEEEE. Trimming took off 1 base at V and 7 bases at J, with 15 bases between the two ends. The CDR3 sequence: CASSLLDGGSNSPLHF. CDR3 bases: TGTGCCAGCAGCTTGCTCGACGGGGGATCCAATTCACCCCTCCACTTT.

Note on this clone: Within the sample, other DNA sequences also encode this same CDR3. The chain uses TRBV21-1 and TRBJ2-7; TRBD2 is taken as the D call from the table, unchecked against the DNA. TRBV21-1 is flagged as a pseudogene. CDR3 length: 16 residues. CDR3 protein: CASTPFAEGWSYEQYF. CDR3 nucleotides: TGTGCCAGCACCCCATTTGCCGAGGGCTGGTCCTACGAGCAGTACTTC.

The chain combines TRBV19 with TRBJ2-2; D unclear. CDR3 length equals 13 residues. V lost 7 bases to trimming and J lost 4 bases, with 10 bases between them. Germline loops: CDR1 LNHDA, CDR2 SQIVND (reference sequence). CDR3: CASKRPATGELFF. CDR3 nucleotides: TGTGCCAGTAAAAGGCCGGCCACCGGGGAGCTGTTTTTT.

For the CDR3, the DNA is TGTGCCAGCAGCCAAGGAATGGGCTTCGTCTATGGCTACACCTTC. Amino acids: CASSQGMGFVYGYTF. This chain joins TRBV5-6 and TRBJ1-2; D gene ambiguous. The CDR3 covers 15 residues. From germline, CDR1 is SGHDT and CDR2 YYEEEE. Trimming took 4 bases from V and 4 from J, leaving 17 bases between them.

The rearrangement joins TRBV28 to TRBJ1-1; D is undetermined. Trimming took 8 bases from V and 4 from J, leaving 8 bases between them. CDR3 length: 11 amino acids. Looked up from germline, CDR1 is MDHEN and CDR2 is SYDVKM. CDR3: CASRAPTEAFF. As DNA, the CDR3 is TGTGCCAGCCGGGCACCCACTGAAGCTTTCTTT.

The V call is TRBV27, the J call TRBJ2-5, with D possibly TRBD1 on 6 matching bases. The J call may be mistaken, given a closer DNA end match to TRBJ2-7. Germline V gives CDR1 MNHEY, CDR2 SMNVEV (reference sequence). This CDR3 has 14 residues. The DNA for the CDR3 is TGTGCCAGCAGGGGAACAGGGAAGGCCTACGAGCAGTACTTC. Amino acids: CASRGTGKAYEQYF.

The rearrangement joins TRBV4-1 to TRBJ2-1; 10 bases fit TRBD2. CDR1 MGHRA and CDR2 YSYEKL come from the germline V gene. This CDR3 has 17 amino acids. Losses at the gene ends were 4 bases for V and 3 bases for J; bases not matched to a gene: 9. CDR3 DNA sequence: TGCGCCAGCAGCCTCCAAGGGGGACTAGCGAGCTACAATGAGCAGTTCTTC. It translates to CASSLQGGLASYNEQFF.